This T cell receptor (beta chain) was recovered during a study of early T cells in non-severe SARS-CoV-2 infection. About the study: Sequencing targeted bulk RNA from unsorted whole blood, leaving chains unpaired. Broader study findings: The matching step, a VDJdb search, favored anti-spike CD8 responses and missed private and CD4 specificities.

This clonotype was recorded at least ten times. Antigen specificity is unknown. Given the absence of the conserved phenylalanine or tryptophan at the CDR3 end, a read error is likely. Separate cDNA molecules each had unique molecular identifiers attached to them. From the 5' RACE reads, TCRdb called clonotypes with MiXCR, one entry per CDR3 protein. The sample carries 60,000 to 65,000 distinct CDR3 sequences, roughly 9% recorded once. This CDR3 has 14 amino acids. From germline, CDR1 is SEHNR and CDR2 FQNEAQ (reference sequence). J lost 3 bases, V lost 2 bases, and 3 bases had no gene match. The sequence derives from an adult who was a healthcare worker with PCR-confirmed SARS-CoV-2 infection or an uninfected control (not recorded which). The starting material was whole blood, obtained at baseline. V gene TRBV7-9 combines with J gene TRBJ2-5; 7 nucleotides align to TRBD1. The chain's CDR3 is CASSLLGTEETQYI. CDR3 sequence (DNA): TGTGCCAGCAGCTTATTGGGGACAGAAGAGACCCAGTACATC.